This paragraph reports one T cell receptor (beta chain). Its antigen remains unknown. CDR3 size: 15 residues. V shed 5 bases and J shed 7 bases, with 21 bases lying between them. Germline CDR1 LNHDA, CDR2 SQIVND (reference sequence). What was amplified from RNA transcripts were TCR beta CDR3 regions. First-round RT-PCR targeting the TCR CDR3 was performed with the HTBI primer set. TCRdb passed the multiplex PCR reads through MiXCR, listing each CDR3 protein once. The repertoire includes roughly 640,000 distinct CDR3 sequences, about a sixth of them detected once, and 2.5% to 4% sits in the top ten. Reasons for excluding patients were uncontrolled infection, other autoimmune disease, pregnancy or lactation. This entry belongs to a study of T cells in Graves' hyperthyroidism and ophthalmopathy. General observations from the study: From stable hyperthyroidism, ophthalmopathy was set apart by a 13 V-J model. Ophthalmopathy, as predicted by the model, came a median 6.5 months after the prediction.

V gene TRBV19 combines with J gene TRBJ2-7; either TRBD1 or TRBD2 may supply D (5 bases each). This clonotype was obtained from a woman in her thirties or forties with Graves' ophthalmopathy. Input material: blood. The CDR3 reads CASSLPGRGREEQYF. The DNA for the CDR3 is TGTGCCAGTAGTCTCCCGGGACGAGGCCGGGAAGAGCAGTACTTC.